The TCR beta chain under discussion was sequenced for a study of T cell changes during pregnancy in multiple sclerosis. The length of the CDR3 is 15 residues. Unmatched junction bases numbered 8, after V lost 4 bases and J lost 3 bases. Germline V lookup: CDR1 SGHRS, CDR2 YFSETQ. Libraries were prepared by immunoSEQ multiplex PCR; TCRdb keeps only in-frame clonotypes and omits some of them. The table shows tens of thousands of clones, with 88% occurring only once. This TCR was recovered from a female donor with multiple sclerosis, enrolled in a pregnancy study. The source material was peripheral blood, sampled in the first trimester of pregnancy. The chain couples TRBV5-1 to TRBJ1-1, with 8 bases lining up with TRBD1. The CDR3 reads CASSPRQGIDTEAFF. For the CDR3, the DNA is TGCGCCAGCAGCCCTCGACAGGGGATAGACACTGAAGCTTTCTTT.